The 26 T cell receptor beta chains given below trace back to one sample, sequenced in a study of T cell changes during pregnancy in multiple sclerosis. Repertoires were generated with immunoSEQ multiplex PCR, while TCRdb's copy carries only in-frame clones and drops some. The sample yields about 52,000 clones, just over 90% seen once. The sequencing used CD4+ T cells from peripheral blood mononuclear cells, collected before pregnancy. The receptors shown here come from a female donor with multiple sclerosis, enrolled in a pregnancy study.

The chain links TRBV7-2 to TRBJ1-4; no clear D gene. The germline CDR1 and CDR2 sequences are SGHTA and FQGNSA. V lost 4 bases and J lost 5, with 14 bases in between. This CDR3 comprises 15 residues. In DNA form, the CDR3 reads TGTGCCAGCAGCTCCAGGCAAGCGGGGAATGAAAAACTGTTTTTT. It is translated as CASSSRQAGNEKLFF.

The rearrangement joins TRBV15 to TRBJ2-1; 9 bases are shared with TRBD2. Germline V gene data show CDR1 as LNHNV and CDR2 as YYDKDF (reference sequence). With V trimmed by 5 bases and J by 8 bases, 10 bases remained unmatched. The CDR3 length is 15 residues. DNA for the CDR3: TGTGCCACCAGCGCCCTAAGAGCGGGAGGATATGAGCAGTTCTTC. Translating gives CATSALRAGGYEQFF.

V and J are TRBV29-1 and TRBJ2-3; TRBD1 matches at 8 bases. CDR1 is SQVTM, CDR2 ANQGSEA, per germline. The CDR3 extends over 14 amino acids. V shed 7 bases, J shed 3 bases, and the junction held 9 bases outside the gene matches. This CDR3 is CSAKNRGETDTQYF. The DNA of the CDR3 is TGCAGCGCAAAAAACAGGGGGGAAACAGATACGCAGTATTTT.

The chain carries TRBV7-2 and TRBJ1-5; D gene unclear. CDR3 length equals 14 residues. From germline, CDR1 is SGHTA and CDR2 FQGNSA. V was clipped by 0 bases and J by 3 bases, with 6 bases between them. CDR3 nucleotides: TGTGCCAGCAGCTTAGCTCGGGACAATCAGCCCCAGCATTTT. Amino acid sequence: CASSLARDNQPQHF.

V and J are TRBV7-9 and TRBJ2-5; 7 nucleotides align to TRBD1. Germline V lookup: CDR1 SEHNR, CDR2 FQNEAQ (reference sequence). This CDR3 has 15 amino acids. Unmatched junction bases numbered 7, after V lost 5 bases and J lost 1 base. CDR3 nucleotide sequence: TGTGCCAGCAGCAACCGACAGGGACGCCAAGAGACCCAGTACTTC. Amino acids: CASSNRQGRQETQYF.

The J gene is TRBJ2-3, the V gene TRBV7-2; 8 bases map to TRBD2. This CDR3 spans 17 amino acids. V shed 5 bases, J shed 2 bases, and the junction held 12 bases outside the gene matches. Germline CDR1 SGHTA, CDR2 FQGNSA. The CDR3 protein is CASSPRPLAGPTDTQYF. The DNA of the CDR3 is TGTGCCAGCAGCCCCAGACCCCTAGCGGGCCCCACAGATACGCAGTATTTT.

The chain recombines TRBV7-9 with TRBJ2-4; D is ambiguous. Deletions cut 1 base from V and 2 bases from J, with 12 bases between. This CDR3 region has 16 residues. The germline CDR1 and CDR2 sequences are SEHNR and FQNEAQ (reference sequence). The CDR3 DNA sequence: TGTGCCAGCAGCTTAGGGGCAGGCGTGACCAAAAACATTCAGTACTTC. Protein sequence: CASSLGAGVTKNIQYF. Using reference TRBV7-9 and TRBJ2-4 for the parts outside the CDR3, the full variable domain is DTGVSQNPRHKITKRGQNVTFRCDPISEHNRLYWYRQTLGQGPEFLTYFQNEAQLEKSRLLSDRFSAERPKGSFSTLEIQRTEQGDSAMYLCASSLGAGVTKNIQYFGAGTRLSVL.

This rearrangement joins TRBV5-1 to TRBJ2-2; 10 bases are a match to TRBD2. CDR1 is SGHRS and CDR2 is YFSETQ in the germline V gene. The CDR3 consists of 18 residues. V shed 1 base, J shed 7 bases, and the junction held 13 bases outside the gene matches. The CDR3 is CASSLSGGSGRTVGELFF. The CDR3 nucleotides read TGCGCCAGCAGCTTGAGTGGAGGTAGCGGGAGGACGGTCGGGGAGCTGTTTTTT.

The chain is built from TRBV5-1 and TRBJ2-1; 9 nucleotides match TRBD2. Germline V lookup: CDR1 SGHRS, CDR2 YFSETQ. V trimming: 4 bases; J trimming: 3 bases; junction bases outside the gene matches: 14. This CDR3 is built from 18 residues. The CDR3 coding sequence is TGCGCCAGCAGCCTGGGGAGAAAGGCGGGAGGGGACTACAATGAGCAGTTCTTC. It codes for CASSLGRKAGGDYNEQFF.

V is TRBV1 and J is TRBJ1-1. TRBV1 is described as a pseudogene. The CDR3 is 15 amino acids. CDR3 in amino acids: CTSSPWGGANTEAFF. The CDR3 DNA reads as TGCACCAGCAGCCCTTGGGGGGGGGCAAACACTGAAGCTTTCTTT.

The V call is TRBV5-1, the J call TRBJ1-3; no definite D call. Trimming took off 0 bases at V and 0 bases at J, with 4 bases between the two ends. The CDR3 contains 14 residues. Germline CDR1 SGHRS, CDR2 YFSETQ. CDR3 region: CASSLGSSGNTIYF. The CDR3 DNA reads TGCGCCAGCAGCTTGGGCAGCTCTGGAAACACCATATATTTT.

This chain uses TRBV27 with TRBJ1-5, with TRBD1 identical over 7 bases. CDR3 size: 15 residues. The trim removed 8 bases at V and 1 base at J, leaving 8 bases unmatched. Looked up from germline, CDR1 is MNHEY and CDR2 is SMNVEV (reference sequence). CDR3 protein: CASGRGRGSNQPQHF. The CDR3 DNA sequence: TGTGCCAGCGGAAGGGGGCGAGGGAGCAATCAGCCCCAGCATTTT.

The CDR3 loop is CASSLAPPGGSTDTQYF. In DNA form, the CDR3 reads TGTGCCAGCAGCTTAGCCCCGCCGGGAGGGAGCACAGATACGCAGTATTTT. J is TRBJ2-3 and V is TRBV7-8, with 8 positions matching TRBD2. The V gene's germline CDR1 is SGHVS and CDR2 FQNEAQ. The CDR3 loop spans 17 amino acids. The V segment lost 0 bases and the J segment 0 bases; nucleotides outside the gene matches: 5.

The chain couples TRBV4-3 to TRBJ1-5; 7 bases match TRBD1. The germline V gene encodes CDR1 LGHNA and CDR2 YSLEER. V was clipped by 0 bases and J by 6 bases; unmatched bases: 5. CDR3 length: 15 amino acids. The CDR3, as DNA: TGCGCCAGCAGCCAAGACTACAACAGGGGTCAGCCCCAGCATTTT. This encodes CASSQDYNRGQPQHF.

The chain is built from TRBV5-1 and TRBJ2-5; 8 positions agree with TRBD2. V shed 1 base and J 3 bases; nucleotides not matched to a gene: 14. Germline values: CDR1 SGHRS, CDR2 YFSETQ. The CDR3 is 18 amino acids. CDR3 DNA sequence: TGCGCCAGCAGCTTGAATCCGGGAGGGCCGATAGGGGAAGAGACCCAGTACTTC. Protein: CASSLNPGGPIGEETQYF.

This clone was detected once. Here the CDR3 reads CATQGQGVQPQHF. The CDR3, as DNA: TGTGCCACCCAAGGACAGGGGGTTCAGCCCCAGCATTTT. The chain uses TRBV6-1 and TRBJ1-5; 10 bases line up with TRBD1. Trimming cost V 10 bases and J 6 bases; bases outside gene matches: 6. The CDR3 length is 13 residues. Germline-derived CDR1 and CDR2 are MNHNS and SASEGT.

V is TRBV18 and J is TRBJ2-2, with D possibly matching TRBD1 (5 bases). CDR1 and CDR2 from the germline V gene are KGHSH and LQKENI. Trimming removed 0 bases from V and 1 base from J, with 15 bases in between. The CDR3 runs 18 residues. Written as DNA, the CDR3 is TGTGCCAGCTCACCACCGTTAGGCCCCGGACAGAACACCGGGGAGCTGTTTTTT. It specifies CASSPPLGPGQNTGELFF.

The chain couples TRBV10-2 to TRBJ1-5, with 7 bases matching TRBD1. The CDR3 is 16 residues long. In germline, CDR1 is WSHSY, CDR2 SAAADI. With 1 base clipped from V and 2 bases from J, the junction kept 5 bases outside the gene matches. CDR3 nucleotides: TGCGCCAGCAGTGAGTACAGGGGAAACGGCAATCAGCCCCAGCATTTT. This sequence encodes CASSEYRGNGNQPQHF.

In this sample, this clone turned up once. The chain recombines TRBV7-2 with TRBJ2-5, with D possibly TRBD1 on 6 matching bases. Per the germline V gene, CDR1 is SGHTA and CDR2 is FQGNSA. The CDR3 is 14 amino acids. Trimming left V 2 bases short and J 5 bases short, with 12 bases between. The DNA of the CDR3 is TGTGCCAGCAGCTTATGGGGGCCAGGGGAGACCCAGTACTTC. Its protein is CASSLWGPGETQYF.

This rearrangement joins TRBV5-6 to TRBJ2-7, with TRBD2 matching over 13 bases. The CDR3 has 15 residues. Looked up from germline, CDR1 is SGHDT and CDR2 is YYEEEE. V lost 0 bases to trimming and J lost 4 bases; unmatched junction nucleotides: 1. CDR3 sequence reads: CASSLGTSGSYEQYF. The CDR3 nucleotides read TGTGCCAGCAGCTTGGGGACTAGCGGGAGTTACGAGCAGTACTTC.

CDR3 DNA sequence: TGCAGCGTTATAGCGGGCCTGAGCTCCTACAATGAGCAGTTCTTC. It translates to CSVIAGLSSYNEQFF. The V gene is TRBV29-1, the J gene TRBJ2-1; TRBD2 aligns across 7 bases. The CDR3 loop spans 15 amino acids. Germline V lookup: CDR1 SQVTM, CDR2 ANQGSEA. V was clipped by 5 bases and J by 0 bases; unmatched bases: 7.

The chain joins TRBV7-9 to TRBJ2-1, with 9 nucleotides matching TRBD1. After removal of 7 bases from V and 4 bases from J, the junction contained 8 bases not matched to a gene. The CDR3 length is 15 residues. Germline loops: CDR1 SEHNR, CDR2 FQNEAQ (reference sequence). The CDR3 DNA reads TGTGCCAGCATCCTATCAGGGACAGGGTACAATGAGCAGTTCTTC. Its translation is CASILSGTGYNEQFF.

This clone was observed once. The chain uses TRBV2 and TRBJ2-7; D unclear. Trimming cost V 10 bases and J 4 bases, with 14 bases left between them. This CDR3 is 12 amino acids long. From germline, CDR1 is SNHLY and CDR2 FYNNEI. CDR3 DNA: TGTGCCACCTCTGATGCGAATTACGAGCAGTACTTC. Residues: CATSDANYEQYF. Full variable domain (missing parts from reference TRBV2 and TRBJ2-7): EPEVTQTPSHQVTQMGQEVILRCVPISNHLYFYWYRQILGQKVEFLVSFYNNEISEKSEIFDDQFSVERPDGSNFTLKIRSTKLEDSAMYFCATSDANYEQYFGPGTRLTVT.

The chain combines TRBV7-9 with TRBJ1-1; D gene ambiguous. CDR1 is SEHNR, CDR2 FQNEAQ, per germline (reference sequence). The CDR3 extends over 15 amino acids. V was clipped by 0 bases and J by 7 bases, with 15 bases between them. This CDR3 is CASSLAGSPQVEAFF. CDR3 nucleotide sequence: TGTGCCAGCAGCTTAGCAGGCTCCCCGCAGGTTGAAGCTTTCTTT.

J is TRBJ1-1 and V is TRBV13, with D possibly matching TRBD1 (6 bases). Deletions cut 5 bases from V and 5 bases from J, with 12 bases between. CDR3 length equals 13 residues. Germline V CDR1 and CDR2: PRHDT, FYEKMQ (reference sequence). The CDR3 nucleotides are TGTGCCAGCAGCCGGGGCAGGGGAACTGAAGCTTTCTTT. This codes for CASSRGRGTEAFF.

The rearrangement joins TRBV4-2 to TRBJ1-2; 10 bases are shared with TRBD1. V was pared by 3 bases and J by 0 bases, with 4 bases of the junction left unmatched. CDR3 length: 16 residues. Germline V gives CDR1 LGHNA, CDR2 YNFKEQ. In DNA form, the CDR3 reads TGTGCCAGCAGCCAGGAGGACAGGGGGTCTAACTATGGCTACACCTTC. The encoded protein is CASSQEDRGSNYGYTF.